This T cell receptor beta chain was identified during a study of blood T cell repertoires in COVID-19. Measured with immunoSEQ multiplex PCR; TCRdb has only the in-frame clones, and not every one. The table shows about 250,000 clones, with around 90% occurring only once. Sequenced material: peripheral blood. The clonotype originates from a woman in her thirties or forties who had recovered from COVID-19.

The CDR3 nucleotides are TGTGCCAGCTCACCACCCAACCCTCAGGGCAGGTTATATGGCTACACCTTC. Translating gives CASSPPNPQGRLYGYTF. V gene TRBV18 combines with J gene TRBJ1-2, with a possible D match to TRBD1 (5 bases). Trimming pared 0 bases from V and 5 bases from J, leaving 19 bases between. Germline CDR1 reads KGHSH; CDR2 reads LQKENI. The length of the CDR3 is 17 residues.